The 3 T cell receptor beta chains given below trace back to one sample, sequenced in a study of OX40 agonist ivuxolimab in advanced cancers. The table came from immunoSEQ multiplex PCR; TCRdb's copy has only in-frame clones and leaves some out. Of 30,000 to 35,000 clones listed, around 80% were seen once; the top ten hold roughly 25%. Here the sequenced sample was CD4+ or CD8+ T cells sorted from blood, taken in a trial of the OX40 agonist ivuxolimab. These receptors were obtained from an adult with an advanced solid tumor such as melanoma, head and neck, liver or kidney cancer.

The rearrangement uses TRBV19 and TRBJ2-5; weak D call: TRBD1 (7 bases). V lost 4 bases and J lost 5, with 23 bases in between. Germline V gene lookup returns CDR1 LNHDA and CDR2 SQIVND (reference sequence). The CDR3 is 17 amino acids. CDR3 amino acids: CASSRPGAGGIAETQYF. In DNA form, the CDR3 reads TGTGCCAGTAGTAGACCGGGGGCAGGGGGGATTGCCGAGACCCAGTACTTC.

The chain carries TRBV5-6 and TRBJ1-6; D is unclear. The CDR3 runs to 16 residues. Per germline, CDR1 SGHDT and CDR2 YYEEEE. V was shortened by 7 bases and J by 7 bases, with 21 bases between the two germline ends. The CDR3 here is CASASGVGFRNSPLHF. CDR3 nucleotides: TGTGCCAGCGCCTCGGGAGTGGGTTTTCGGAATTCACCCCTCCACTTT.

This chain connects TRBV10-3 to TRBJ1-1, with a weak D call TRBD1 (5 bases). The CDR3 is made up of 16 amino acids. Trimming pared 7 bases from V and 4 bases from J, leaving 22 bases between. Germline CDR1 and CDR2: ENHRY and SYGVKD. This CDR3 is CAIKQAGFEVSTEAFF. For the CDR3, the DNA is TGTGCCATCAAACAAGCAGGGTTCGAGGTGAGCACTGAAGCTTTCTTT.